These 21 T cell receptor beta chains share one sample of origin, sequenced in a study of technical replicates of blood from a handful of donors (dated by TCRdb to about 2017). The library was produced with the immunoSEQ multiplex PCR assay. In TCRdb, the immuneACCESS table is reduced to in-frame sequences with V and J assigned. These tables do not hold every clone; where another copy was compared, an unresolved V gene accounts for under half, and the others remain unexplained. The sample has almost 90,000 clones on record, around 96% of them singletons. The ten biggest clones cover around 0.23% of the sample. Input material: T cells isolated from PBMCs. These receptors were taken from a human donor in good health.

The CDR3 region is CAISALISPDNEQFF. Here the CDR3 DNA reads TGTGCCATCAGTGCACTAATCTCCCCTGACAATGAGCAGTTCTTC. The chain joins TRBV10-3 to TRBJ2-1, with D unclear. Per the germline V gene, CDR1 is ENHRY and CDR2 is SYGVKD. The length of the CDR3 is 15 residues. V lost 4 bases and J lost 5, with 15 bases in between.

This clone was counted once. The rearrangement uses TRBV7-3 and TRBJ1-1; D not resolved. Trimming took off 5 bases at V and 1 base at J, with 8 bases between the two ends. The CDR3 spans 13 residues. Germline CDR1 reads SGHTA; CDR2 reads FQGTGA. This chain's CDR3 is CASSGLPNTEAFF. The CDR3 DNA is TGTGCCAGCAGCGGCTTACCGAACACTGAAGCTTTCTTT. The full variable domain, its missing parts supplied by reference TRBV7-3 and TRBJ1-1, is GAGVSQTPSNKVTEKGKYVELRCDPISGHTALYWYRQSLGQGPEFLIYFQGTGAADDSGLPNDRFFAVRPEGSVSTLKIQRTERGDSAVYLCASSGLPNTEAFFGQGTRLTVV.

There are a few counts of this clone. Other DNA sequences from this sample encode an identical CDR3 as well. The CDR3 nucleotides are TGTGCCAGCAGTTTCCAAAACTACGAGCAGTACTTC. Protein product: CASSFQNYEQYF. The V gene is TRBV28, the J gene TRBJ2-7; D unclear. The CDR3 spans 12 residues. With 3 bases removed from V and 3 bases from J, the gap between germline ends came to 6 bases. Per germline, CDR1 MDHEN and CDR2 SYDVKM.

The chain joins TRBV7-9 to TRBJ2-7, with 7 positions matching TRBD1. This CDR3 is built from 15 residues. Germline-derived CDR1 and CDR2 are SEHNR and FQNEAQ (reference sequence). V lost 4 bases and J lost 2; bases outside the gene matches: 8. CDR3 region: CASSSPDRQPYEQYF. The CDR3 DNA is TGTGCCAGCAGCTCGCCGGACAGGCAACCCTACGAGCAGTACTTC. The whole variable domain, filled in from reference TRBV7-9 and TRBJ2-7, reads DTGVSQNPRHKITKRGQNVTFRCDPISEHNRLYWYRQTLGQGPEFLTYFQNEAQLEKSRLLSDRFSAERPKGSFSTLEIQRTEQGDSAMYLCASSSPDRQPYEQYFGPGTRLTVT.

The chain links TRBV9 to TRBJ1-1; 7 nucleotides line up with TRBD1. This CDR3 has 15 residues. The V gene end was trimmed by 0 bases and the J gene end by 0 bases; junction bases not matched to a gene: 2. Germline CDR1 reads SGDLS; CDR2 reads YYNGEE. The CDR3 sequence is CASSVARGLNTEAFF. The CDR3 DNA sequence: TGTGCCAGCAGCGTAGCTAGGGGGCTGAACACTGAAGCTTTCTTT.

V and J are TRBV19 and TRBJ2-1; TRBD1 aligns across 7 bases. Looked up from germline, CDR1 is LNHDA and CDR2 is SQIVND (reference sequence). V gave up 0 bases and J gave up 4 bases; unmatched junction bases: 6. This CDR3 spans 16 amino acids. The CDR3 sequence: CASSIEGTALYNEQFF. CDR3 bases: TGTGCCAGTAGTATAGAGGGGACAGCGCTATACAATGAGCAGTTCTTC.

V and J are TRBV15 and TRBJ2-5, with D possibly matching TRBD1 (5 bases). V lost 3 bases and J 2 bases, leaving 10 bases between the germline ends. From germline, CDR1 is LNHNV and CDR2 YYDKDF (reference sequence). This CDR3 contains 14 residues. The CDR3 loop is CATSRRRQQETQYF. CDR3 sequence (DNA): TGTGCCACCAGCAGGAGACGACAGCAAGAGACCCAGTACTTC.

In its sample, this clone was seen once. The V and J genes are TRBV4-1 and TRBJ1-5; tentative D call: TRBD1 (5 bases). The CDR3 totals 15 residues. Germline CDR1 and CDR2: MGHRA and YSYEKL. V lost 4 bases and J 4 bases, leaving 14 bases between the germline ends. The DNA for the CDR3 is TGCGCCAGCAGCCTCATTGCGGGGCAGAATCAGCCCCAGCATTTT. Amino acid sequence: CASSLIAGQNQPQHF.

This chain joins TRBV2 and TRBJ2-1, with D unresolved. Per the germline V gene, CDR1 is SNHLY and CDR2 is FYNNEI. V was cut by 7 bases and J by 10 bases, with 11 bases left in between. The CDR3 is 11 residues long. The CDR3 protein is CASTGRVEQFF. The CDR3 bases are TGTGCCAGCACTGGTCGGGTGGAGCAGTTCTTC.

This chain joins TRBV2 and TRBJ1-2; no reliable D call. The V and J ends lost 1 base and 1 base respectively, with 13 bases between them. CDR3 length: 16 residues. Per germline, CDR1 SNHLY and CDR2 FYNNEI. CDR3: CASSEEEGYSNYGYTF. The CDR3 region has the DNA TGTGCCAGCAGTGAAGAGGAAGGATACAGTAACTATGGCTACACCTTC.

The chain employs TRBV28 and TRBJ1-5; 7 positions agree with TRBD1. Germline V gives CDR1 MDHEN, CDR2 SYDVKM. J gave up 2 bases and V 5 bases, and 6 bases lay outside the gene matches. This CDR3 has 15 residues. The CDR3 DNA follows: TGTGCCAGCAGTACTCCAGGGGGAGGCAATCAGCCCCAGCATTTT. It specifies CASSTPGGGNQPQHF.

This chain uses TRBV19 with TRBJ1-2; the D gene is possibly TRBD1 (5 bases). The CDR3 has 15 amino acids. Trimming took off 4 bases at V and 6 bases at J, with 18 bases between the two ends. The germline CDR1 and CDR2 sequences are LNHDA and SQIVND (reference sequence). CDR3 in amino acids: CASSTLQGSYNGYTF. The CDR3 DNA reads as TGTGCCAGTAGTACCCTCCAGGGTTCATATAATGGCTACACCTTC. Drawing the rest from reference TRBV19 and TRBJ1-2, the complete variable domain is DGGITQSPKYLFRKEGQNVTLSCEQNLNHDAMYWYRQDPGQGLRLIYYSQIVNDFQKGDIAEGYSVSREKKESFPLTVTSAQKNPTAFYLCASSTLQGSYNGYTFGSGTRLTVV.

V gene TRBV6-1 combines with J gene TRBJ2-1; the match to TRBD1 covers 11 bases. Germline CDR1 MNHNS, CDR2 SASEGT. V lost 8 bases and J lost 14; bases outside the gene matches: 14. The CDR3 has 14 amino acids. For the CDR3, the DNA is TGTGCCAGCGTAGATCTAGGACAGGGGGCGGCGGAGTTCTTC. Protein: CASVDLGQGAAEFF.

The chain employs TRBV5-1 and TRBJ2-7, with 8 bases matching TRBD1. Germline-derived CDR1 and CDR2 are SGHRS and YFSETQ. The V segment lost 3 bases and the J segment 2 bases; nucleotides outside the gene matches: 4. The CDR3 extends over 14 amino acids. This chain's CDR3 is CASSSTGDAYEQYF. The DNA of the CDR3 is TGCGCCAGCAGCTCGACAGGGGACGCCTACGAGCAGTACTTC.

This clone has only one observation. The rearrangement joins TRBV15 to TRBJ2-7; 9 bases agree with TRBD1. The CDR3 is 14 amino acids. The germline V gene encodes CDR1 LNHNV and CDR2 YYDKDF (reference sequence). The J segment lost 6 bases and the V segment lost 6 bases, leaving 9 bases of the junction unmatched. CDR3 bases: TGTGCCACCAGTACGGAGGGGACAGGGACCGAGCAGTACTTC. This gives the protein CATSTEGTGTEQYF.

The chain links TRBV19 to TRBJ2-7; D perhaps matches TRBD2 (5 bases). CDR1 and CDR2 from the germline V gene are LNHDA and SQIVND (reference sequence). Trimming left V 7 bases short and J 3 bases short, with 19 bases between. This CDR3 comprises 15 residues. DNA for the CDR3: TGTGCCAGTACGTGGTCCGGGGAGCCCGGCTACGAGCAGTACTTC. Translating gives CASTWSGEPGYEQYF.

V usage is TRBV7-8 and J usage is TRBJ2-7; no clear D gene. Trimming took off 2 bases at V and 0 bases at J, with 8 bases between the two ends. This CDR3 is built from 14 residues. Germline loops: CDR1 SGHVS, CDR2 FQNEAQ. The CDR3: CASSLTMASYEQYF. The CDR3 region has the DNA TGTGCCAGCAGCTTAACGATGGCCTCCTACGAGCAGTACTTC.

The gene calls are TRBV6-5 and TRBJ1-1; D is unresolved. Trimming removed 4 bases from V and 1 base from J, with 10 bases in between. Germline values: CDR1 MNHEY, CDR2 SVGAGI. The CDR3 has 14 residues. CDR3 region: CASSSKQRNTEAFF. The CDR3 DNA is TGTGCCAGCAGTTCCAAACAGAGGAACACTGAAGCTTTCTTT.

The chain carries TRBV27 and TRBJ2-1; D is perhaps TRBD2 (5 bases). Germline loops: CDR1 MNHEY, CDR2 SMNVEV (reference sequence). V was pared by 6 bases and J by 9 bases, with 9 bases between. The CDR3 has 11 residues. CDR3 DNA sequence: TGTGCCAGCAGCTCAACTAGTGAGCAGTTCTTC. It is translated as CASSSTSEQFF.

This clone was recorded only once. V and J are TRBV28 and TRBJ2-1; 11 bases are a match to TRBD2. Germline CDR1 reads MDHEN; CDR2 reads SYDVKM. Trimming removed 3 bases from V and 12 bases from J; junction bases left unmatched: 16. CDR3 length: 17 residues. The CDR3 region is CASSLPFPVAGGPGQFF. In DNA form, the CDR3 reads TGTGCCAGCAGTTTGCCCTTCCCCGTAGCGGGAGGGCCGGGGCAGTTCTTC.

This sequence joins TRBV30 and TRBJ2-1; TRBD2 matches at 11 bases. The CDR3 has 14 residues. The junction had 6 bases not matched to a gene; V was cut back by 4 bases and J by 7 bases. Germline CDR1 GTSNPN, CDR2 SVGIG (reference sequence). CDR3 sequence reads: CAWTIAGGLNEQFF. The CDR3 DNA follows: TGTGCCTGGACTATAGCGGGGGGGCTAAATGAGCAGTTCTTC.